Listed below are T cell receptor beta chains from one sample, sequenced in a study of T-cell reconstitution after alpha-beta-depleted transplantation in children. TCRdb used MiXCR to reprocess the PCR reads, holding one entry per CDR3 protein. The sample has hundreds of thousands of distinct CDR3 sequences, around 14% seen once; the top ten hold about 0.79%. The sample here was PBMCs, taken before TCRalphabeta/CD19-depleted stem cell transplant. The receptors here all came from a girl aged 2 to 10 with congenital amegakaryocytic thrombocytopenia, due to receive a stem cell transplant. Each CDR3 is given with its conserved first and last residue. D genes are given only for firm matches. Size is stated for part of the rows, as once, few or many counts, or as a class when the clone is expanded.

v_call	d_call	j_call	clone_size	cdr3_aa	cdr3_nt
TRBV6-5	TRBD1	TRBJ1-5	many	CASSYTRQGAFQPQHF	TGTGCCAGCAGTTACACACGACAGGGGGCTTTTCAGCCCCAGCATTTT
TRBV20-1	TRBD2	TRBJ2-7	few	CSASSSGIVEQYF	TGCAGTGCTAGCAGTAGCGGGATCGTCGAGCAGTACTTC
TRBV6-5	.	TRBJ2-5	.	CASSLSSGTQYF	TGTGCCAGCAGCCTTTCTTCTGGGACCCAGTACTTC
TRBV9	TRBD2	TRBJ2-7	many	CASSVDGRAFDEQYF	TGTGCCAGCAGCGTAGACGGGAGGGCCTTCGACGAGCAGTACTTC
TRBV5-1	TRBD1	TRBJ1-1	.	CASSQTGQGKGNTEAFF	TGCGCCAGCAGCCAAACGGGACAGGGCAAGGGGAACACTGAAGCTTTCTTT
TRBV5-1	.	TRBJ2-1	many	CASSLAGPRLGEQFF	TGCGCCAGCAGCTTGGCGGGCCCTCGATTGGGGGAGCAGTTCTTC
TRBV5-1	.	TRBJ2-3	many	CASSLPSLSTDTQYF	TGCGCCAGCAGCTTGCCGTCGCTGAGCACAGATACGCAGTATTTT
TRBV6-1	TRBD2	TRBJ2-7	few	CASSSPGGPYEQYF	TGTGCCAGCAGCTCCCCGGGAGGCCCCTACGAGCAGTACTTC
TRBV29-1	.	TRBJ2-7	.	CSVAGQSLYEQYF	TGCAGCGTTGCCGGACAGAGCCTCTACGAGCAGTACTTC
TRBV2	.	TRBJ2-4	few	CASRIGPSNIQYF	TGTGCCAGCAGGATCGGGCCCTCAAACATTCAGTACTTC
TRBV5-1	.	TRBJ2-7	few	CASSFGLGPPYEQYF	TGCGCCAGCAGCTTTGGTTTAGGCCCCCCCTACGAGCAGTACTTC
TRBV20-1	TRBD2	TRBJ2-3	few	CSARDRRGDPRDTQYF	TGCAGTGCTAGAGATCGTCGGGGGGACCCACGGGATACGCAGTATTTT
TRBV14	.	TRBJ2-3	.	CASSQERQVSQYF	TGTGCCAGCAGCCAAGAGCGACAGGTTTCGCAGTATTTT
TRBV9	TRBD2	TRBJ2-7	many	CASSPTSVPSYEQYF	TGTGCCAGCAGCCCTACTAGCGTCCCCTCCTACGAGCAGTACTTC
TRBV12-3/TRBV12-4	.	TRBJ2-5	few	CASSPPDQETQYF	TGTGCCAGCAGCCCCCCTGACCAAGAGACCCAGTACTTC
TRBV2	.	TRBJ1-5	few	CASSEIGTYDSNQPQHF	TGTGCCAGCAGTGAAATCGGGACCTACGATAGCAATCAGCCCCAGCATTTT
TRBV20-1	TRBD1	TRBJ1-5	many	CSANRGGQPQHF	TGCAGTGCTAACAGGGGCGGTCAGCCCCAGCATTTT
TRBV12-3/TRBV12-4	.	TRBJ1-3	many	CASRSGTRISGNTIYF	TGTGCCAGCAGGTCCGGGACGCGTATCTCTGGAAACACCATATATTTT
TRBV20-1	TRBD2	TRBJ2-3	many	CSARGGTPTDTQYF	TGCAGTGCTAGGGGGGGGACCCCCACAGATACGCAGTATTTT
TRBV20-1	TRBD1	TRBJ1-6	many	CSARTGTDSPLHF	TGCAGTGCTCGGACAGGGACGGATTCACCCCTCCACTTT
TRBV5-1	.	TRBJ1-4	.	CASSPQLVGDEKLFF	TGCGCCAGCAGCCCCCAGCTGGTAGGGGACGAAAAACTGTTTTTT
TRBV29-1	.	TRBJ2-3	few	CSASTRRTTDTQYF	TGCAGCGCCTCGACTCGACGTACCACAGATACGCAGTATTTT
TRBV12-3/TRBV12-4	.	TRBJ2-7	.	CASSPSRLITYEQYF	TGTGCCAGCAGTCCGAGCCGCCTGATCACCTACGAGCAGTACTTC
TRBV7-8	TRBD2	TRBJ2-1	many	CASSLDLSGLPYNEQFF	TGTGCCAGCAGCTTAGACCTTAGCGGGCTGCCCTACAATGAGCAGTTCTTC
TRBV20-1	.	TRBJ2-2	.	CCARDRSDPVIGELFF	TGCTGTGCTAGAGATCGGTCTGATCCCGTGATAGGGGAGCTGTTTTTT
TRBV4-1	.	TRBJ2-1	few	CASSQGSETYNEQFF	TGCGCCAGCAGCCAAGGCAGCGAGACCTACAATGAGCAGTTCTTC
TRBV29-1	TRBD2	TRBJ2-1	many	CSVELAGGNEQFF	TGCAGCGTTGAATTAGCGGGAGGCAATGAGCAGTTCTTC
TRBV4-2	.	TRBJ2-5	.	CATGGYQETQYF	TGTGCCACCGGGGGTTACCAAGAGACCCAGTACTTC
TRBV29-1	TRBD2	TRBJ2-3	many	CSGHGTSGRLDTDTQYF	TGCAGCGGTCACGGTACTAGCGGGAGGCTAGACACAGATACGCAGTATTTT
TRBV12-3/TRBV12-4	TRBD2	TRBJ2-3	many	CASSPPAGGIADTQYF	TGTGCCAGCAGTCCCCCAGCGGGAGGGATTGCAGATACGCAGTATTTT
TRBV4-1	TRBD2	TRBJ2-7	few	CASSQVSSGSYEQYF	TGCGCCAGCAGCCAAGTCTCTAGCGGGAGCTACGAGCAGTACTTC
TRBV3-1	.	TRBJ2-6	.	CASSQWGSGANVLTF	TGTGCCAGCAGCCAGTGGGGTTCTGGGGCCAACGTCCTGACTTTC
TRBV5-5	.	TRBJ2-7	.	CASSLAIALVPYF	TGTGCCAGCAGCTTGGCCATTGCGCTCGTACCGTACTTC
TRBV20-1	.	TRBJ1-5	.	CSARVSGHENQPQHF	TGCAGTGCTAGAGTCTCCGGACACGAAAATCAGCCCCAGCATTTT
TRBV20-1	.	TRBJ2-5	many	CSASYREETQYF	TGCAGTGCTAGTTACAGGGAAGAGACCCAGTACTTC
TRBV20-1	.	TRBJ1-1	.	CSAGGGLNTEAFF	TGCAGCGCCGGGGGGGGCCTGAACACTGAAGCTTTCTTT
TRBV2	.	TRBJ2-7	few	CASSELADFLGEQYF	TGTGCCAGCAGTGAGTTAGCGGATTTCTTGGGCGAGCAGTACTTC
TRBV10-3	.	TRBJ2-7	few	CAISGGAGEQYF	TGTGCCATCAGTGGAGGAGCGGGCGAGCAGTACTTC
TRBV5-6	.	TRBJ2-1	.	CASTTKHYGGVNEQFF	TGTGCCAGCACCACAAAGCACTACGGGGGCGTCAATGAGCAGTTCTTC
TRBV7-9	.	TRBJ2-1	many	CASSLSGHSYNEQFF	TGTGCCAGCAGCTTATCGGGACATTCCTACAATGAGCAGTTCTTC
TRBV5-1	.	TRBJ2-7	.	CASSLLAGPPYEQYF	TGCGCCAGCAGCCTGCTGGCAGGGCCACCCTACGAGCAGTACTTC
TRBV6-2/TRBV6-3	.	TRBJ1-5	many	CASRVPIWTYNQPQHF	TGTGCCAGCAGGGTTCCCATCTGGACCTACAATCAGCCCCAGCATTTT
TRBV20-1	.	TRBJ2-7	.	CSARGVELSYEQYF	TGCAGTGCTAGAGGGGTAGAACTTTCCTACGAGCAGTACTTC
TRBV20-1	TRBD2	TRBJ2-1	many	CSAGTSAPSYNEQFF	TGCAGTGCTGGGACTAGCGCCCCTTCCTACAATGAGCAGTTCTTC
TRBV4-1	.	TRBJ2-7	many	CASSLKQGIGEQYF	TGCGCCAGCAGCCTAAAACAGGGAATTGGCGAGCAGTACTTC
TRBV10-3	.	TRBJ1-1	many	CAISSDLSFTEAFF	TGTGCCATCAGTTCGGATTTATCATTCACTGAAGCTTTCTTT
TRBV20-1	TRBD1	TRBJ2-2	many	CSASRSGQGPYANTGELFF	TGCAGTGCTAGTAGGTCGGGACAGGGGCCATACGCGAACACCGGGGAGCTGTTTTTT
TRBV7-2	.	TRBJ1-2	.	CASSPETDTNYGYTF	TGTGCCAGCAGCCCAGAGACAGATACTAACTATGGCTACACCTTC
TRBV6-5	.	TRBJ2-7	many	CASSYVGMRSYEQYF	TGTGCCAGCAGTTACGTTGGTATGCGTTCCTACGAGCAGTACTTC
TRBV5-1	TRBD2	TRBJ2-7	.	CASSVRLAGGYEQYF	TGCGCCAGCAGTGTGAGACTAGCGGGAGGTTACGAGCAGTACTTC
TRBV20-1	.	TRBJ2-1	many	CSAPTVDPVEQFF	TGCAGTGCTCCCACGGTGGATCCGGTTGAGCAGTTCTTC
TRBV27	TRBD2	TRBJ2-3	many	CASSLSVQLADRTDTQYF	TGTGCCAGCAGTTTATCAGTTCAACTAGCGGACCGCACAGATACGCAGTATTTT
TRBV9	TRBD2	TRBJ2-1	.	CASSVLLAGETNEQFF	TGTGCCAGCAGCGTACTTCTAGCGGGAGAAACAAATGAGCAGTTCTTC
TRBV7-8	TRBD1	TRBJ1-2	.	CASSPTGESGYTF	TGTGCCAGCAGCCCAACAGGGGAGAGTGGCTACACCTTC
TRBV12-3/TRBV12-4	TRBD2	TRBJ2-1	few	CASSLRLAGGTSSYNEQFF	TGTGCCAGCAGTTTACGGCTAGCGGGAGGGACAAGCTCCTACAATGAGCAGTTCTTC
TRBV5-1	.	TRBJ2-1	.	CASSSLGTEQYNEQFF	TGCGCCAGCAGCTCGTTAGGGACGGAACAATACAATGAGCAGTTCTTC
TRBV5-1	TRBD2	TRBJ2-3	few	CASSLISGLGNTDTQYF	TGCGCCAGCAGCTTGATATCGGGACTAGGGAACACAGATACGCAGTATTTT
TRBV11-2	TRBD2	TRBJ2-1	many	CATVNSGARYNEQFF	TGTGCCACCGTAAATAGCGGGGCCCGATACAATGAGCAGTTCTTC
TRBV24-1	.	TRBJ2-2	many	CATSHTDLGTGELFF	TGTGCCACCAGTCATACCGACCTGGGCACCGGGGAGCTGTTTTTT
TRBV28	TRBD1	TRBJ2-5	few	CASNYKTGATAGRETQYF	TGTGCCAGCAATTATAAGACAGGGGCTACGGCGGGACGAGAGACCCAGTACTTC